The 20 T cell receptor beta chains presented below share a single source sample, sequenced in a study of Ad26.COV2.S vaccination and SARS-CoV-2 variants. Indicated treatment: 19 received Ad26.COV2.S at low or high dose, single or two shots; several received placebo; per-sample allocation not given. The study sampled participants on day 63 after the first vaccine or placebo injection. The protocol was immunoSEQ multiplex PCR, while the TCRdb copy is restricted to in-frame clones and leaves out a portion. The top ten hold around 5% of the sample, which has about 320,000 clones, 75% to 90% seen once. The sample in question was peripheral blood, obtained in a trial of Ad26.COV2.S vaccine versus placebo. These receptors all stem from a person aged 18-65 years who received the Ad26.COV2.S COVID-19 vaccine or a placebo.

This clone was counted between two and nine times. The J gene is TRBJ2-5, the V gene TRBV6-1, with D unclear. The CDR3 is 17 residues long. Germline-derived CDR1 and CDR2 are MNHNS and SASEGT. Between the trimmed V and J ends, which lost 1 base and 2 bases, there was a span of 17 bases. CDR3 sequence reads: CASSEDGQWGTQETQYF. CDR3 DNA sequence: TGTGCCAGCAGTGAAGACGGTCAGTGGGGTACTCAAGAGACCCAGTACTTC.

The CDR3 nucleotides read TGTGCCTGGGGCCCAGGACAGGGGGGCGACAATGAGCAGTTCTTC. It is translated as CAWGPGQGGDNEQFF. V usage is TRBV30 and J usage is TRBJ2-1, with 10 bases identical to TRBD1. Germline CDR1 and CDR2: GTSNPN and SVGIG (reference sequence). The J segment lost 5 bases and the V segment lost 5 bases, leaving 9 bases of the junction unmatched. The CDR3 has 15 residues.

The chain is built from TRBV3-1 (or the pseudogene TRBV3-2) and TRBJ2-5, with D uncertain. V was pared by 4 bases and J by 4 bases, with 4 bases between. Germline V gene lookup returns CDR1 LGHDT and CDR2 YNNKEL (reference sequence). There are 11 residues in the CDR3. CDR3 protein: CASSLVETQYF. CDR3 in DNA: TGTGCCAGCAGCCTAGTAGAGACCCAGTACTTC.

This clone came up once. CDR3 region: CASSSPQGSQCLEQFF. The DNA of the CDR3 is TGTGCCAGCAGCTCCCCCCAGGGGTCCCAATGCCTTGAGCAGTTCTTC. The genes are TRBV7-9 and TRBJ2-1; TRBD1 is a possible D gene (6 bases). Per germline, CDR1 SEHNR and CDR2 FQNEAQ (reference sequence). Trimming took 4 bases from V and 9 from J, leaving 22 bases between them. The CDR3 has 16 residues.

The chain uses TRBV28 and TRBJ2-7; maybe TRBD2 (6 bases). Trimming took off 6 bases at V and 0 bases at J, with 21 bases between the two ends. Germline V gives CDR1 MDHEN, CDR2 SYDVKM. The CDR3 has 17 amino acids. This CDR3 reads CASRGNGDWSSSYEQYV. CDR3 coding DNA: TGTGCCAGCAGGGGGAATGGGGACTGGTCGAGCTCCTACGAGCAGTACGTC.

CDR3 sequence: CASGKPSSGSNNEQFF. In DNA form, the CDR3 reads TGTGCTAGTGGGAAACCATCTAGCGGGTCAAACAATGAGCAGTTCTTC. The rearrangement uses TRBV12-5 and TRBJ2-1; the match to TRBD2 covers 8 bases. After removal of 6 bases from V and 5 bases from J, the junction contained 12 bases not matched to a gene. Germline V gene data show CDR1 as LGHNT and CDR2 as FRNRAP. This CDR3 is built from 16 residues.

The chain has TRBV5-5 and TRBJ2-4; D is undetermined. Germline CDR1 and CDR2: SGHKS and YYEKEE (reference sequence). CDR3 size: 16 residues. Between the trimmed V and J ends, which lost 5 bases and 3 bases, there was a span of 18 bases. The DNA of the CDR3 is TGTGCCAGCAGTATTGGTGTAGGTCCGGGCAAAAACATTCAGTACTTC. Residues: CASSIGVGPGKNIQYF.

The CDR3 region has the DNA TGCAGCGTGGGTGGGACAGCGGCTTCTAACTATGGCTACACCTTC. It specifies CSVGGTAASNYGYTF. V and J are TRBV29-1 and TRBJ1-2; 7 nucleotides align to TRBD1. Germline trimming cut 6 bases from V and 0 bases from J; bases unmatched to any gene: 10. Germline loops: CDR1 SQVTM, CDR2 ANQGSEA. CDR3 length: 15 amino acids.

V is TRBV4-2 and J is TRBJ2-3, with TRBD2 matching over 8 bases. V lost 2 bases and J lost 2; bases outside the gene matches: 6. CDR3 size: 16 residues. Germline values: CDR1 LGHNA, CDR2 YNFKEQ. CDR3 sequence: CASSQPGRGLTDTQYF. As DNA, the CDR3 is TGTGCCAGCAGCCAACCCGGGAGGGGACTCACAGATACGCAGTATTTT.

The chain couples TRBV18 to TRBJ1-2; 10 nucleotides align to TRBD1. Germline V gives CDR1 KGHSH, CDR2 LQKENI. V dropped 5 bases and J dropped 7; count of bases not matched to a gene: 13. The CDR3 totals 16 residues. The CDR3 DNA is TGTGCCAGCTCAGAGGGACAGGGGACGACTGCGGGTGGCTACACCTTC. This sequence encodes CASSEGQGTTAGGYTF.

Regarding this clone: Given the absence of the conserved phenylalanine or tryptophan at the CDR3 end, a read error is likely. The DNA is omitted, as the CDR3 cannot be located on it reliably, and the CDR3 follows TCRdb's listing. J is TRBJ2-7 and V is TRBV21-1. TRBV21-1 is a documented pseudogene. The CDR3 is 9 amino acids in total, end residues counted. The CDR3 is CAGATGAPR.

This chain links TRBV12-3 or TRBV12-4 with TRBJ1-2, with a weak D call TRBD1 (5 bases). Trimming shortened V by 7 bases and J by 7 bases, and 16 bases separated the two germline ends. The CDR3 is made up of 13 amino acids. DNA of the CDR3: TGTGCCAGCACCTACTCGTGGGGGGGTGGCTACACCTTC. Protein: CASTYSWGGGYTF.

The chain recombines TRBV18 with TRBJ2-1, with D perhaps TRBD2 (5 bases). V was cut by 6 bases and J by 1 base, with 13 bases left in between. The CDR3 has 15 residues. Germline V gene lookup returns CDR1 KGHSH and CDR2 LQKENI. The CDR3 region is CASSHKPGSYNEQFF. The DNA of the CDR3 is TGTGCCAGCTCCCATAAGCCGGGATCCTACAATGAGCAGTTCTTC.

The chain carries TRBV10-1 and TRBJ2-3; D may correspond to TRBD1 or TRBD2 (5 bases each). V lost 2 bases to trimming and J lost 7 bases, with 7 bases between them. The V gene's germline CDR1 is WNHNN and CDR2 SYGVQD (reference sequence). The CDR3 has 12 residues. CDR3 sequence: CASSEGGNTQYF. The CDR3 DNA sequence: TGCGCCAGCAGTGAGGGGGGTAATACGCAGTATTTT.

The chain links TRBV5-1 to TRBJ2-3; D is unresolved. V lost 4 bases to trimming and J lost 2 bases, with 14 bases between them. The CDR3 contains 15 residues. Germline assignment: CDR1 SGHRS and CDR2 YFSETQ. For the CDR3, the DNA is TGCGCCAGCAGCACCTGGGCAGATGCCACAGATACGCAGTATTTT. Translated, it gives CASSTWADATDTQYF.

V gene TRBV28 combines with J gene TRBJ1-1; D is uncertain. Germline CDR1 MDHEN, CDR2 SYDVKM. This CDR3 region has 14 residues. Between the trimmed V and J ends, which lost 3 bases and 0 bases, there was a span of 8 bases. CDR3 nucleotide sequence: TGTGCCAGCAGTTTGACAACGATGAACACTGAAGCTTTCTTT. This encodes CASSLTTMNTEAFF.

V usage is TRBV7-2 and J usage is TRBJ1-6; weak D call: TRBD1 (5 bases). The germline V gene has CDR1 SGHTA and CDR2 FQGNSA. The V end was cut by 4 bases, the J end by 7 bases, with 14 bases between. CDR3 size: 15 residues. This chain's CDR3 is CASSSQRQTNSPLHF. The DNA of the CDR3 is TGTGCCAGCAGCTCCCAGCGACAGACCAATTCACCCCTCCACTTT.

This clone appeared once. The chain is built from TRBV19 and TRBJ2-2; 9 bases agree with TRBD2. J was trimmed by 10 bases and V by 11 bases; bases with no gene match: 5. Per germline, CDR1 LNHDA and CDR2 SQIVND (reference sequence). This CDR3 spans 11 amino acids. In nucleotides, the CDR3 is TGTGCCGGGCGGGGGGGAGAGGAGCTGTTTTTT. Amino acids: CAGRGGEELFF.

The chain is built from TRBV6-5 and TRBJ2-1, with 9 bases identical to TRBD1. From germline, CDR1 is MNHEY and CDR2 SVGAGI. There are 15 residues in the CDR3. V was clipped by 2 bases and J by 7 bases; unmatched bases: 6. CDR3 nucleotides: TGTGCCAGCAGTTACAGTGGGACAGGGAAAAATGAGCAGTTCTTC. As protein: CASSYSGTGKNEQFF.

This clone was observed a single time. The rearrangement links TRBV6-5 to TRBJ2-1, with D unclear. The germline V and J ends were trimmed by 0 bases and 4 bases, with 13 bases remaining between them. Germline assignment: CDR1 MNHEY and CDR2 SVGAGI. The CDR3 runs to 16 residues. The CDR3 sequence is CASSYSPHLRYNEQFF. The DNA of the CDR3 is TGTGCCAGCAGTTACTCTCCCCACCTGAGGTACAATGAGCAGTTCTTC.